This T cell receptor (beta chain) is from a study of radiation and T cells in renal cell carcinoma. The CDR3 runs 12 residues. Time point here: blood 2 weeks post-SBRT. Noted treatment: 15 Gy SBRT to primary tumor, nephrectomy 4 weeks later. The table came from immunoSEQ multiplex PCR; TCRdb's copy has only in-frame clones and leaves some out. Of 150,000 to 160,000 clones in the sample, roughly 90% were seen once. J is TRBJ2-3 and V is TRBV1. TRBV1 is designated a pseudogene. Specimen: blood, collected from a patient whose treatment included radiotherapy and nephrectomy. The clonotype comes from a woman aged 50 to 60 with renal cell carcinoma. CDR3 protein: CTSSLEADTQYF. DNA of the CDR3: TGCACCAGCAGCCTAGAGGCAGATACGCAGTATTTT.